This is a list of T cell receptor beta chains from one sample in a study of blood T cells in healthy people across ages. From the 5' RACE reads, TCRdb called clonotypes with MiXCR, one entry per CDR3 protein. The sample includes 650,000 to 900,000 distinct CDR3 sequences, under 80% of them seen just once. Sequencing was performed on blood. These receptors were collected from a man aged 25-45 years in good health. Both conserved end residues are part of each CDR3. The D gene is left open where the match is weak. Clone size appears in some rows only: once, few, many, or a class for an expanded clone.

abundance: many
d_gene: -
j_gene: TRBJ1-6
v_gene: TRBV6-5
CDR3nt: TGTGCCAGCAGTTCGAGCTCCTATAATTCACCCCTCCACTTT
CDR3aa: CASSSSSYNSPLHF

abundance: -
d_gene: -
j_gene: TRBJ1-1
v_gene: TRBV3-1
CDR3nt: TGTGCCAGCAGCCCCAGGGTAGACACTGAAGCTTTCTTT
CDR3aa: CASSPRVDTEAFF

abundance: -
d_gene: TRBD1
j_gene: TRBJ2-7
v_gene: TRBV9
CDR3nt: TGTGCCAGCAGCCCCCGAAGACAGGGAATCTTACTCGAGCAGTACTTC
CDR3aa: CASSPRRQGILLEQYF

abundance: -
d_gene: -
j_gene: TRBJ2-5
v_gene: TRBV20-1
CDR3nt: TGCAGTACGACAGTACAAGAGACCCAGTACTTC
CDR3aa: CSTTVQETQYF

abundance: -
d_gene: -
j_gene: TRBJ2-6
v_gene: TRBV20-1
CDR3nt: TGCAGTGCTAGTAGTGGGGTGGAGGCCAACGTCCTGACTTTC
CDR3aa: CSASSGVEANVLTF

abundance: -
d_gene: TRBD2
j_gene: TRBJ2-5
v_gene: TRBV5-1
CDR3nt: TGCGCCAGCAGCTGGACTAGCGGGGGCCAAGAAGAGACCCAGTACTTC
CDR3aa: CASSWTSGGQEETQYF

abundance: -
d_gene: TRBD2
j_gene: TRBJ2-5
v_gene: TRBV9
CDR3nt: TGTGCCAGCAGCGTAGCGGCTAGCGGGGCTCAAGAGACCCAGTACTTC
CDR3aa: CASSVAASGAQETQYF

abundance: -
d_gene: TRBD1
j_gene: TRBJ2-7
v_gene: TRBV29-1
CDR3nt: TGCAGCGTGGCCGGGACAGGGAGCTCCTACGAGCAGTACTTC
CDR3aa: CSVAGTGSSYEQYF

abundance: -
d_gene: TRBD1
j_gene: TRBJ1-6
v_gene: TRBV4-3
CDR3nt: TGCGCCAGCAGCCAAGAGGCGACAGGGAATTCACCCCTCCACTTT
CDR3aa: CASSQEATGNSPLHF

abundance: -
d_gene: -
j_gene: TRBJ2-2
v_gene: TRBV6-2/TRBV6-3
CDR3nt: TGTGCCAGCAGTTTACAAGACACTTACACCGGGGAGCTGTTTTTT
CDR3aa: CASSLQDTYTGELFF

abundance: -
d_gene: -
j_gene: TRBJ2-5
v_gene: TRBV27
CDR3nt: TGTGCCAGCAGTTCCATGGCCCCGGAGACCCAGTACTTC
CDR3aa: CASSSMAPETQYF

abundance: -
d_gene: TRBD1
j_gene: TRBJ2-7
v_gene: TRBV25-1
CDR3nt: TGTGCCAGTGGGACAGGGGAGGCCTACGAGCAGTACTTC
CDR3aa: CASGTGEAYEQYF

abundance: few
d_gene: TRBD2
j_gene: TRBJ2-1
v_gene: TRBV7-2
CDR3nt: TGTGCCAGCAGCGCACAGATCCGCGGGGGACCCGACTCCTACAATGAGCAGTTCTTC
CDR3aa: CASSAQIRGGPDSYNEQFF

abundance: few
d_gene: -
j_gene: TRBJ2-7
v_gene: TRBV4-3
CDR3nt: TGCGCCAGCAGCCCCGGACTAGAGACAGGCTCCTACGAGCAGTACTTC
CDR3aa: CASSPGLETGSYEQYF

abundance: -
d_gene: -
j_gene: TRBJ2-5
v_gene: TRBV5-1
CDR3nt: TGCGCCAGCGGACGGACCACACCGGGACAAGAGACCCAGTACTTC
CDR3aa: CASGRTTPGQETQYF

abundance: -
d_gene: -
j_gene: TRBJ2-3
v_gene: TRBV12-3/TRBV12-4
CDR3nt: TGTGCCAGCAGTCCCAGGAACGGAGGGGTAACAGATACGCAGTATTTT
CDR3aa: CASSPRNGGVTDTQYF

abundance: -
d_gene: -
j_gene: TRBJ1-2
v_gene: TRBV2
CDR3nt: TGTGCCAGCAGGGGATTGGACAGCCATGGCTACACCTTC
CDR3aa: CASRGLDSHGYTF

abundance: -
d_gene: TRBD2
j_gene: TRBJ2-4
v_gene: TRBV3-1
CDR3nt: TGTGCCAGCAGCCAACTAGCGGGGGGGCCTGAGAACATTCAGTACTTC
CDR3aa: CASSQLAGGPENIQYF

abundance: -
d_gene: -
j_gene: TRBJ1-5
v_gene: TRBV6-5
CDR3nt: TGTGCCAGCAGCAAGGCGGCAAATAGCAATCAGCCCCAGCATTTT
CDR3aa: CASSKAANSNQPQHF

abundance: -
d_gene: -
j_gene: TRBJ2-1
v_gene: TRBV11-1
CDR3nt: TGTGCCAGCAGCGCAGGGTTCTCCTACAATGAGCAGTTCTTC
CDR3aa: CASSAGFSYNEQFF

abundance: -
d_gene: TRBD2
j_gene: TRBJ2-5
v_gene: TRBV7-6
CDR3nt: TGTGCCAGCAGCCCGACTAGCGGGGGGGCCCAAGAGACCCAGTACTTC
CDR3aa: CASSPTSGGAQETQYF

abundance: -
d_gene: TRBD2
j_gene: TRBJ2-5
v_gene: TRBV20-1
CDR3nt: TGCAGTGCCCGACTAGCGGGAGGCGTGGGGCAGTACTTC
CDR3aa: CSARLAGGVGQYF

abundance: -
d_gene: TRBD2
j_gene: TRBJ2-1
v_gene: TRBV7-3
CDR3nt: TGTGCCAGCAGCTTAATTAGCGGGCCCAATGAGCAGTTCTTC
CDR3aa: CASSLISGPNEQFF

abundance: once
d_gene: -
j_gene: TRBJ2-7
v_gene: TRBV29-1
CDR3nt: TGCAGCGTTGAGGTCACCTCCTACGAGCAGTACTTC
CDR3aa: CSVEVTSYEQYF

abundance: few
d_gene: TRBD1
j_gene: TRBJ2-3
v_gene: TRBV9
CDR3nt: TGTGCCAGCAGCGCGACCGGGACAGAAACAGATACGCAGTATTTT
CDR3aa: CASSATGTETDTQYF

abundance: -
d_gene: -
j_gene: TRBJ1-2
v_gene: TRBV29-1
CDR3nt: TGCAGCGCCCACGATGGGGCTAACTATGGCTACACCTTC
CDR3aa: CSAHDGANYGYTF

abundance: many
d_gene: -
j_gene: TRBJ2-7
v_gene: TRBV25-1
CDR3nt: TGTGCCAGCAGTGAAAGATACGAGCAGTACTTC
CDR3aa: CASSERYEQYF

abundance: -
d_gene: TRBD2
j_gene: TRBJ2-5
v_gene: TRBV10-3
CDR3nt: TGTGCCATCAGAGGGGCGAGCGGGGGGGGGCAAGAGACCCAGTACTTC
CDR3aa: CAIRGASGGGQETQYF

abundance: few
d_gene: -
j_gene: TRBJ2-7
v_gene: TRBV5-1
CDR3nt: TGCGCCAGCAGCTTGGATTCGGGCTACGAGCAGTACTTC
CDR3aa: CASSLDSGYEQYF

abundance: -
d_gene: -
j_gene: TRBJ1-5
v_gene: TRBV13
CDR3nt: TGTGCCAGCAGCCCGGGACCGACGGGACAGCCCCAGCATTTT
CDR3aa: CASSPGPTGQPQHF

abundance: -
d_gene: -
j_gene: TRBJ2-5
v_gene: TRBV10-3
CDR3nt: TGTGCCATCAGTGAGTCTAGGGGGACCCAGTACTTC
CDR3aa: CAISESRGTQYF